One sample yielded the 10 T cell receptor beta chains listed below, sequenced in a study of identical twins. Each CDR3 protein gets one entry after TCRdb re-called the 5' RACE reads with MiXCR. The sample holds 500,000 to 550,000 distinct CDR3 sequences; 20% to 25% are singletons and the top ten take roughly 0.5%. This sample was shared with a second study, whose subject was yellow fever vaccine responses in identical twins.

Sequencing was done on a sample of CD4+ T cells sorted from blood. The receptor set was obtained from a woman younger than 30 in good health.

This clonotype was counted only a few times. The chain has TRBV5-1 and TRBJ1-1; D might be TRBD1 (5 bases). This CDR3 has 15 amino acids. Looked up from germline, CDR1 is SGHRS and CDR2 is YFSETQ. V was pared by 6 bases and J by 1 base, with 16 bases between. This CDR3 is CASKFIGGGNTEAFF. In DNA form, the CDR3 reads TGCGCCAGCAAATTCATTGGGGGAGGGAACACTGAAGCTTTCTTT.

At least ten counts were recorded for this clonotype. This chain links TRBV5-1 with TRBJ2-5; possible D gene TRBD1, 5 bases. Per the germline V gene, CDR1 is SGHRS and CDR2 is YFSETQ. V was pared by 0 bases and J by 5 bases, with 11 bases between. This CDR3 is built from 14 residues. The CDR3 sequence is CASSLGQGGETQYF. Written as DNA, the CDR3 is TGCGCCAGCAGCTTGGGTCAGGGTGGCGAGACCCAGTACTTC.

This chain joins TRBV6-5 and TRBJ2-2; D is perhaps TRBD1 (5 bases). Deletions cut 3 bases from V and 4 bases from J, with 9 bases between. This CDR3 region has 14 residues. CDR1 is MNHEY, CDR2 SVGAGI, per germline. CDR3 DNA sequence: TGTGCCAGCAGTTATGAGACAGTCACCGGGGAGCTGTTTTTT. Amino acids: CASSYETVTGELFF.

The chain recombines TRBV10-3 with TRBJ2-1, with 7 bases lining up with TRBD2. Trimming removed 10 bases from V and 9 bases from J; junction bases left unmatched: 3. Germline V gene data show CDR1 as ENHRY and CDR2 as SYGVKD. This CDR3 is built from 10 residues. As DNA, the CDR3 is TGTGCCACCGGGACTACTGAGCAGTTCTTC. It translates to CATGTTEQFF.

V gene TRBV2 combines with J gene TRBJ2-1; D assignment may be TRBD1 or TRBD2 (5 bases each). CDR1 is SNHLY, CDR2 FYNNEI, per germline. The length of the CDR3 is 15 residues. V was trimmed by 6 bases and J by 12 bases, leaving 24 bases between them. The CDR3 protein is CASSSMGVRGAPQFF. The CDR3, as DNA: TGTGCCAGCAGCTCAATGGGGGTAAGAGGAGCCCCGCAGTTCTTC.

This clonotype was observed at least ten times. One end of the junction varies from germline; a read error may be responsible. This chain joins TRBV5-1 and TRBJ2-6; D gene unclear. Germline values: CDR1 SGHRS, CDR2 YFSETQ. The CDR3 covers 15 residues. CDR3 sequence: CASSLAGSGANVLTF. CDR3 nucleotide sequence: TGTGCCAGCAGTTTAGCAGGCTCTGGGGCCAACGTCCTGACTTTC.

This clonotype was found a few times. The rearrangement joins TRBV11-1 to TRBJ2-1, with 8 bases that match TRBD1. V gave up 8 bases and J gave up 2 bases; unmatched junction bases: 8. The CDR3 is 15 amino acids. The germline V gene has CDR1 SGHAT and CDR2 FQDESV (reference sequence). CDR3 in amino acids: CASREGQVPYNEQFF. In DNA form, the CDR3 reads TGTGCCAGCCGCGAGGGACAGGTACCCTACAATGAGCAGTTCTTC.

V is TRBV9 and J is TRBJ1-1, with D possibly TRBD1 on 6 matching bases. The V end was cut by 3 bases, the J end by 0 bases, with 21 bases between. The CDR3 contains 18 residues. Germline-derived CDR1 and CDR2 are SGDLS and YYNGEE. The CDR3 spells CASSAAPGQISMNTEAFF. The CDR3 DNA is TGTGCCAGCAGCGCCGCTCCCGGACAGATTTCGATGAACACTGAAGCTTTCTTT.

The gene calls are TRBV18 and TRBJ2-1, with TRBD2 identical over 14 bases. CDR1 is KGHSH and CDR2 is LQKENI in the germline V gene. V shed 2 bases and J 5 bases; nucleotides not matched to a gene: 5. The CDR3 has 17 residues. The CDR3 DNA follows: TGTGCCAGCTCACCAAGACTAGCGGGAGGGGGGAACAATGAGCAGTTCTTC. It translates to CASSPRLAGGGNNEQFF.

This clonotype has just a few counts. The chain combines TRBV5-1 with TRBJ1-5; 10 bases fit TRBD1. The J segment lost 4 bases and the V segment lost 2 bases, leaving 6 bases of the junction unmatched. CDR1 is SGHRS and CDR2 is YFSETQ in the germline V gene. The CDR3 totals 16 residues. The CDR3 here is CASSFDRGQENQPQHF. The CDR3 DNA reads TGCGCCAGCAGCTTTGACAGGGGGCAGGAGAATCAGCCCCAGCATTTT.